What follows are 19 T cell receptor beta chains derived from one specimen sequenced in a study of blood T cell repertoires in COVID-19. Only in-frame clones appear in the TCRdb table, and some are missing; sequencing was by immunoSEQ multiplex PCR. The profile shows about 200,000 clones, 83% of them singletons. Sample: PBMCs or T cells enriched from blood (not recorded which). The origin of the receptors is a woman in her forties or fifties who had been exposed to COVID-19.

In DNA form, the CDR3 reads TGTGCCAGCAGCGTAGGGGGAGAGAATACGCAGTATTTT. Translating it yields CASSVGGENTQYF. The chain joins TRBV9 to TRBJ2-3; weak D call: TRBD2 (5 bases). The ends were cut back, 0 bases at V and 7 bases at J, with 9 bases in the middle. The germline V gene encodes CDR1 SGDLS and CDR2 YYNGEE. The CDR3 extends over 13 amino acids.

As DNA, the CDR3 is TGTGCCAGCAGCCCTACCTTGCAGCGGGGGACCACAGATACGCAGTATTTT. Amino acid sequence: CASSPTLQRGTTDTQYF. This chain connects TRBV7-3 to TRBJ2-3, with 8 nucleotides matching TRBD2. With V trimmed by 5 bases and J by 2 bases, 12 bases remained unmatched. Looked up from germline, CDR1 is SGHTA and CDR2 is FQGTGA. The CDR3 covers 17 residues.

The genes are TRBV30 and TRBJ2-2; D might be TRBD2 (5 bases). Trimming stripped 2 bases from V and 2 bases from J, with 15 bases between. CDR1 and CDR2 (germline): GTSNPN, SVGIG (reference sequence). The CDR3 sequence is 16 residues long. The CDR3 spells CAWSPSRTFNTGELFF. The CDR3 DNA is TGTGCCTGGAGTCCTTCTCGGACTTTTAACACCGGGGAGCTGTTTTTT.

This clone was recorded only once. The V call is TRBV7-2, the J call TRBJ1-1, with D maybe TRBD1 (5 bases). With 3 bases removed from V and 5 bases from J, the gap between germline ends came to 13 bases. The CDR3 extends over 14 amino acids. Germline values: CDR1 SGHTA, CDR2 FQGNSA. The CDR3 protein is CASSFRGGGTEAFF. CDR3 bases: TGTGCCAGCAGCTTCCGTGGGGGAGGTACTGAAGCTTTCTTT.

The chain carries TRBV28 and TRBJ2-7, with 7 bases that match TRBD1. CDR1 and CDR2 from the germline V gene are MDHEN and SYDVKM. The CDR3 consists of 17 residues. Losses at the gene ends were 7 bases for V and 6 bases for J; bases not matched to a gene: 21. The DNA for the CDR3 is TGTGCCAGCACCAAAGCTCAAGCGAGGGGGCGCGAGCGCGAGCAGTACTTC. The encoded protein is CASTKAQARGREREQYF.

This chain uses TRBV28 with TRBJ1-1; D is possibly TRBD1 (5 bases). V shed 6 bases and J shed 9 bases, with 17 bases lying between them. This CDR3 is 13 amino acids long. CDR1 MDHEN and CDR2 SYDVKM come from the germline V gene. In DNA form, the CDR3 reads TGTGCCAGCAGCACCGTAAACCGACAGAAAGCTTTCTTT. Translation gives CASSTVNRQKAFF.

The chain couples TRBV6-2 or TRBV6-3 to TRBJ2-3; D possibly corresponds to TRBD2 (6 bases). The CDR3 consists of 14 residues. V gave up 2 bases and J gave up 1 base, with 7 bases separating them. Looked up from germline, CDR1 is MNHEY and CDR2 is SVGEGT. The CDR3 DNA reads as TGTGCCAGCAGTTACGGGACTCGCACAGATACGCAGTATTTT. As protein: CASSYGTRTDTQYF.

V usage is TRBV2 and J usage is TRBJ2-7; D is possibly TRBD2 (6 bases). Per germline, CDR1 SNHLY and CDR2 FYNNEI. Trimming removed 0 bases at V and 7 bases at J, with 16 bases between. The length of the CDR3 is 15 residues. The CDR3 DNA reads TGTGCCAGCAGTGAAGCGAAGGGACTCTCTCGAGAGCAGTACTTC. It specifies CASSEAKGLSREQYF.

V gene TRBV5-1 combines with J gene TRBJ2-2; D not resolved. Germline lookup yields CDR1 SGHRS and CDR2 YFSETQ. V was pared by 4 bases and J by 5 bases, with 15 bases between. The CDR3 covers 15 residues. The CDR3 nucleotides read TGCGCCAGCAGCCCCGGTTCGGGTTGGACCGGGGAGCTGTTTTTT. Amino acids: CASSPGSGWTGELFF.

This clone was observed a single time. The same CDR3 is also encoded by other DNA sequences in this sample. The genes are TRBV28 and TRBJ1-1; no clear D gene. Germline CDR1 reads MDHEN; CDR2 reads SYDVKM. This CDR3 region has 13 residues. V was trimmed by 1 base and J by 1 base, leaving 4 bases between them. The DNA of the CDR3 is TGTGCCAGCAGTTTATCCAGGAACACTGAAGCTTTCTTT. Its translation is CASSLSRNTEAFF.

In nucleotides, the CDR3 is TGCAGCGCTGACAGGGGGAACACTGAAGCTTTCTTT. Translated: CSADRGNTEAFF. The gene calls are TRBV29-1 and TRBJ1-1; 8 nucleotides agree with TRBD1. Germline lookup yields CDR1 SQVTM and CDR2 ANQGSEA. This CDR3 contains 12 residues. Trimming took 7 bases from V and 1 from J; bases not matched to a gene: 2.

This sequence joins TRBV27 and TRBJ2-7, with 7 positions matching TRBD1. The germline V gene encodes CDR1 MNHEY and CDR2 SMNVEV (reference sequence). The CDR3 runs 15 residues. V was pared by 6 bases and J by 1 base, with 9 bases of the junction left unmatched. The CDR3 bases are TGTGCCAGCAGACTAGGGGGCCCCGGGTCCTACGAGCAGTACTTC. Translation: CASRLGGPGSYEQYF.

CDR3 nucleotides: TGTGCCAGCAGCTTATCACAGATGAACACTGAAGCTTTCTTT. It yields the protein CASSLSQMNTEAFF. The V and J genes are TRBV7-9 and TRBJ1-1; D not resolved. The CDR3 loop spans 14 amino acids. Germline V gene sequence: CDR1 SEHNR, CDR2 FQNEAQ (reference sequence). The V gene lost 2 bases and the J gene lost 0 bases, with 7 bases spanning the gap.

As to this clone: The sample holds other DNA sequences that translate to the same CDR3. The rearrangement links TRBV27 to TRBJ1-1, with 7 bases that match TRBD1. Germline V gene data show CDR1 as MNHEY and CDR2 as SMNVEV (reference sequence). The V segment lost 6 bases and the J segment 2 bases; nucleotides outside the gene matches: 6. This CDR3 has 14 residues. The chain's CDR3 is CASSLRGLNTEAFF. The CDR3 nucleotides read TGTGCCAGCAGCCTTAGGGGGCTCAACACTGAAGCTTTCTTT.

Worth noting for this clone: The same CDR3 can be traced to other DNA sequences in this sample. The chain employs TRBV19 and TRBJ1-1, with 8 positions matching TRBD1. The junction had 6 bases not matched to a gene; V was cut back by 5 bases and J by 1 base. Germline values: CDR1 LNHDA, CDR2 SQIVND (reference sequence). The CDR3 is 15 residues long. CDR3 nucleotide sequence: TGTGCCAGTAGTGGACCCGGGACAGGGAACACTGAAGCTTTCTTT. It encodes CASSGPGTGNTEAFF.

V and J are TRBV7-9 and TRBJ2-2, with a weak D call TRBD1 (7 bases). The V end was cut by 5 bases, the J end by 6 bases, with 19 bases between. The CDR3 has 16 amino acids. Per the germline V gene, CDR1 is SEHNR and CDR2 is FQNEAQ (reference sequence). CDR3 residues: CASSGGGPMGSGELFF. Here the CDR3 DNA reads TGTGCCAGCAGCGGAGGGGGCCCGATGGGGTCCGGGGAGCTGTTTTTT.

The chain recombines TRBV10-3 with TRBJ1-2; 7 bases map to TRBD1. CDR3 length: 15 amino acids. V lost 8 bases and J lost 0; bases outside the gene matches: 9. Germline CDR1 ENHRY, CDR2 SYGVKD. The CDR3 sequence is CAIQDREPANYGYTF. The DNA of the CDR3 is TGTGCCATCCAAGACAGGGAGCCCGCTAACTATGGCTACACCTTC.

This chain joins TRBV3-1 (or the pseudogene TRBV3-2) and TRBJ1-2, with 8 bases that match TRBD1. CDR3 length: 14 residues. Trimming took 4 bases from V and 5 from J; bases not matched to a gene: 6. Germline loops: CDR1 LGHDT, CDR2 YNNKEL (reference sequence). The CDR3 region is CASSPRTGRYGYTF. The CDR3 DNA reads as TGTGCCAGCAGCCCCCGGACAGGGCGGTATGGCTACACCTTC.

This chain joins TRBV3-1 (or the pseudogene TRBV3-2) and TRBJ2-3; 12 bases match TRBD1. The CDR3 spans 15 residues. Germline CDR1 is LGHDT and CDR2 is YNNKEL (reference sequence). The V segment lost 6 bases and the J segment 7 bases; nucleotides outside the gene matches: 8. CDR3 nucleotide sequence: TGTGCCAGCAGAACCGGGACAGGGGGCTCAAATACGCAGTATTTT. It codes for CASRTGTGGSNTQYF.